A single T cell receptor (beta chain) is shown here with its context. One junction end disagrees with the germline gene, perhaps due to a read error. This entry is derived from a study of CD8+CD57+ T cells in acquired aplastic anemia. CDR1 and CDR2 (germline): SGHTA, FQGNSA. CDR3 size: 13 residues. TCR beta VDJ combinations and CDR3 sequences were profiled from genomic DNA. TCRdb analysed the reads with MiXCR anew, one entry per CDR3 protein. The sample yields 86,000 or so distinct CDR3 sequences, 40% to 55% seen once. The clonotype comes from a human donor in good health, serving as a control. The gene calls are TRBV7-2 and TRBJ2-3; D is ambiguous. Sample: sorted CD4+, CD8+, or CD8+CD57+ T cells (not recorded which) from PBMCs. CDR3 sequence reads: CASSVTRTDTQYF. The CDR3, as DNA: TGTGCTAGCAGCGTAACCCGCACAGATACGCAGTATTTT.